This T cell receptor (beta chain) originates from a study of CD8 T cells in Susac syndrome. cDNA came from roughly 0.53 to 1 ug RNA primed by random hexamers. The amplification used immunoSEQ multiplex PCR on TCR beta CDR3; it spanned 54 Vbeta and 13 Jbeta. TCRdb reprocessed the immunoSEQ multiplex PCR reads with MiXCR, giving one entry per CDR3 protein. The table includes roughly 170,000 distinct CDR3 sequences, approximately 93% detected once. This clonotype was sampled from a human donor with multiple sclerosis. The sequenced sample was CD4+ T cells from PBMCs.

The CDR3 spells CASIASVWTEQFF. CDR3 DNA sequence: TGTGCCAGCATTGCTTCTGTCTGGACTGAGCAGTTCTTC. The chain couples TRBV28 to TRBJ2-1; D gene ambiguous. CDR3 length: 13 amino acids. CDR1 and CDR2 from the germline V gene are MDHEN and SYDVKM. The V end lost 7 bases, the J end lost 9 bases, and 16 bases lay between the germline ends.